The sample holds many counts of the clone carrying this TCR beta chain. Its antigen is still unknown. Amplified TCR beta CDR3 regions came from RNA transcripts. HTBI primers were employed in a first-round RT-PCR of the TCR CDR3. MiXCR, applied by TCRdb to the multiplex PCR reads, yields one record per CDR3 protein. The table records approximately 360,000 distinct CDR3 sequences, 20% to 25% of them present only once. The entry originates in a study of T cells in Graves' hyperthyroidism and ophthalmopathy. Study-wide findings and caveats: For ophthalmopathy, model prediction preceded onset by a median approximately 6 months.

With a duration under 2 months, the hyperthyroidism was newly diagnosed in patients aged 18 to 65. The germline V and J ends were trimmed by 0 bases and 11 bases, with 8 bases remaining between them. CDR1 is SGHNT and CDR2 is YENEEA in the germline V gene. The CDR3 runs 12 residues. The genes are TRBV11-3 and TRBJ2-1; D gene uncertain. This TCR derives from a man aged 50 or older with Graves' hyperthyroidism. The sample was blood. CDR3 in DNA: TGTGCCAGCAGCTTAGACGAGACAAAGCAGTTCTTC. Amino acid sequence: CASSLDETKQFF.